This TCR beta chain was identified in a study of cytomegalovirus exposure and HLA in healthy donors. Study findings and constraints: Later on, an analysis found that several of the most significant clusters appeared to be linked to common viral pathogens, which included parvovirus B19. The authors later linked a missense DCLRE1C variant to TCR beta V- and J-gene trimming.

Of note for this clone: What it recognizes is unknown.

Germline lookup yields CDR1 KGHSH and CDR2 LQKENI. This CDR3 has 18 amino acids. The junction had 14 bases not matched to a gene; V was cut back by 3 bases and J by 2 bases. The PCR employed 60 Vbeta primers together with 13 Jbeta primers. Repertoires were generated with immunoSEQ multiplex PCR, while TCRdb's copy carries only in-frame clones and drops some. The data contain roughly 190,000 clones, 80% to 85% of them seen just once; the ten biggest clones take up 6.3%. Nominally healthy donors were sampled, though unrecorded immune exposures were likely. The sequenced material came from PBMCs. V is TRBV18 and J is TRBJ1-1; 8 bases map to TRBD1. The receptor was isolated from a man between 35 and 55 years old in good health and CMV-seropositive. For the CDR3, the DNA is TGTGCCAGCTCACCTCTACAGGGGGGCGTAGGTCCCAACACTGAAGCTTTCTTT. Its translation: CASSPLQGGVGPNTEAFF.